The entry below gives a single TCR beta chain sequence along with its context. The CDR3 has 15 residues. V was trimmed by 1 base and J by 3 bases, leaving 13 bases between them. Germline CDR1 reads SGHTA; CDR2 reads FQGNSA. The data stem from a study of OX40 agonist ivuxolimab in advanced cancers. Study-level background: Antecedent anti-PD-1, anti-PD-L1 or anti-CTLA-4 therapy was permissible, with about 39% having received some.

TCRdb keeps only in-frame clones here, not all; method: immunoSEQ multiplex PCR. The table lists about 77,000 clones, around four fifths of them singletons, with around 0.76% in the top ten. Here the sequenced sample was CD4+ or CD8+ T cells sorted from blood, taken in a trial of the OX40 agonist ivuxolimab. This TCR derives from an adult with an advanced solid tumor such as melanoma, head and neck, liver or kidney cancer. The chain uses TRBV7-2 and TRBJ2-7; D is ambiguous. CDR3 DNA: TGTGCCAGCAGCTTAGAAGGAACCGCCGTCTACGAGCAGTACTTC. Protein sequence: CASSLEGTAVYEQYF.